This record looks at one T cell receptor beta chain sequence and its context. What it binds is unknown. This CDR3 comprises 14 residues. With 5 bases clipped from V and 10 bases from J, the junction kept 10 bases outside the gene matches. It was genomic DNA that served as the template for profiling TCR beta VDJ and CDR3. TCRdb analysed the reads with MiXCR anew, one entry per CDR3 protein. The sample comprises about 210,000 distinct CDR3 sequences, roughly 35% of which are singletons, and 0.9% to 1.2% rests with the top ten. The entry originates in a study of CD8+CD57+ T cells in acquired aplastic anemia. Study summary: Average CD4+ read depth in healthy donors was about 9.8 million reads.

General study findings and limits: With respect to CD8+ Simpson's diversity, patients and controls did not differ significantly.

Sample: sorted CD4+, CD8+, or CD8+CD57+ T cells (not recorded which) from PBMCs. The TCR was taken from a human donor in good health, serving as a control. The chain couples TRBV12-3 or TRBV12-4 to TRBJ1-1; TRBD1 agrees at 10 bases. The CDR3 sequence is CASSLHETGGTAFF. The CDR3 region has the DNA TGTGCCAGCAGTCTCCATGAGACAGGGGGCACAGCTTTCTTT.